A single sample is the source of the 26 T cell receptor beta chains below, sequenced in a study of neurological immune-mediated disorders. TCRdb re-derived calls from the 5' RACE reads in MiXCR, one entry per CDR3 protein. The sample yields tens of thousands of distinct CDR3 sequences, roughly 5.5% seen once. The sequenced sample was PBMCs. These receptors were collected from a man aged 18 to 35 with multiple sclerosis.

This clonotype showed up many times. The chain carries TRBV29-1 and TRBJ2-1; 8 bases are a match to TRBD2. This CDR3 contains 13 residues. Germline-derived CDR1 and CDR2 are SQVTM and ANQGSEA. After removal of 7 bases from V and 7 bases from J, the junction contained 9 bases not matched to a gene. In nucleotides, the CDR3 is TGCAGCGCCTCGGGGGGGATGCGGAATGAGCAGTTCTTC. It specifies CSASGGMRNEQFF.

With respect to this clonotype: Possible read error: a much larger clone is one base away. Here the CDR3 reads CASSSFDSTDTQYF. The CDR3 bases are TGCGCCAGCAGCTCCTTCGATAGCACAGATACGCAGTATTTT. The J gene is TRBJ2-3, the V gene TRBV5-1; D gene uncertain. Germline V gene sequence: CDR1 SGHRS, CDR2 YFSETQ. V lost 3 bases to trimming and J lost 0 bases, with 8 bases between them. There are 14 residues in the CDR3.

This clonotype was detected only a few times. The V and J genes are TRBV20-1 and TRBJ2-3, with TRBD2 identical over 8 bases. Germline assignment: CDR1 DFQATT and CDR2 SNEGSKA (reference sequence). Germline trimming cut 4 bases from V and 1 base from J; bases unmatched to any gene: 7. The CDR3 is 15 residues long. For the CDR3, the DNA is TGCAGTGCTACCGATCCGACTAGCGGCACAGATACGCAGTATTTT. Encoded protein: CSATDPTSGTDTQYF.

About this clonotype: This could be a read error, since a much larger clone is one nucleotide away. This rearrangement joins TRBV7-3 to TRBJ1-1; 9 bases are a match to TRBD1. The trim removed 2 bases at V and 5 bases at J, leaving 15 bases unmatched. The CDR3 consists of 18 residues. Germline V lookup: CDR1 SGHTA, CDR2 FQGTGA. The CDR3: CASSLDSLIQGAFTEAFF. The CDR3 nucleotides read TGTGCCAGCAGCTTAGACTCCCTAATACAGGGGGCATTTACTGAAGCTTTCTTT.

In this sample, this clonotype turned up many times. This chain connects TRBV7-2 to TRBJ2-5; no clear D. V lost 0 bases to trimming and J lost 5 bases, with 7 bases between them. CDR1 and CDR2 from the germline V gene are SGHTA and FQGNSA. This CDR3 is built from 13 residues. CDR3 coding DNA: TGTGCCAGCAGCTTAGCGGTCAAGGAGACCCAGTACTTC. Its translation: CASSLAVKETQYF.

The chain carries TRBV5-1 and TRBJ2-1; the D gene is possibly TRBD2 (5 bases). V gave up 8 bases and J gave up 0 bases, with 21 bases separating them. The CDR3 runs to 17 residues. CDR1 and CDR2 from the germline V gene are SGHRS and YFSETQ. For the CDR3, the DNA is TGCGCCAGTTCGGAGGATTTGGGTCAGACCTCCTACAATGAGCAGTTCTTC. This gives the protein CASSEDLGQTSYNEQFF.

This clonotype was detected ten times or more. This rearrangement joins TRBV5-1 to TRBJ2-7; D possibly corresponds to TRBD2 (6 bases). The V end was cut by 5 bases, the J end by 2 bases, with 11 bases between. From germline, CDR1 is SGHRS and CDR2 YFSETQ. This CDR3 is built from 13 residues. The CDR3 is CASRRDAPYEQYF. The CDR3 region has the DNA TGCGCCAGCAGGCGGGACGCCCCCTACGAGCAGTACTTC.

Details on this clonotype: This may be a read error: a much more frequent sequence differs by one nucleotide. CDR3 coding DNA: TGCAGTGCTAGTCCCCGAAAGCCCTACGAGCAGTACTTC. Its translation is CSASPRKPYEQYF. This chain connects TRBV20-1 to TRBJ2-7, with D uncertain. V lost 3 bases, J lost 2 bases, and 11 bases lay in between. The germline V gene encodes CDR1 DFQATT and CDR2 SNEGSKA (reference sequence). The length of the CDR3 is 13 residues.

At least ten counts were recorded for this clonotype. The rearrangement links TRBV7-3 to TRBJ2-6; D unresolved. Germline CDR1 is SGHTA and CDR2 is FQGTGA. Trimming pared 5 bases from V and 0 bases from J, leaving 8 bases between. This CDR3 has 15 residues. The CDR3 sequence is CASSPPISGANVLTF. In DNA form, the CDR3 reads TGTGCCAGCAGCCCCCCGATCTCTGGGGCCAACGTCCTGACTTTC.

There are many counts of this clonotype. This sequence joins TRBV6-5 and TRBJ1-2, with 8 bases matching TRBD1. Trimming at V came to 4 bases and at J to 6 bases, leaving 10 bases not matched to a gene. The CDR3 loop spans 15 amino acids. Looked up from germline, CDR1 is MNHEY and CDR2 is SVGAGI. The CDR3 sequence is CASSSHSQGADGYTF. The CDR3 DNA sequence: TGTGCCAGCAGTTCCCATAGCCAGGGGGCAGATGGCTACACCTTC.

This clonotype was observed many times. The chain recombines TRBV27 with TRBJ1-5; TRBD1 matches at 8 bases. Trimming took 3 bases from V and 6 from J; bases not matched to a gene: 13. There are 17 residues in the CDR3. Germline CDR1 reads MNHEY; CDR2 reads SMNVEV (reference sequence). The CDR3 protein is CASSFLGTGGGIQPQHF. Written as DNA, the CDR3 is TGTGCCAGCAGTTTTCTAGGGACAGGCGGCGGAATTCAGCCCCAGCATTTT.

This clonotype was seen many times. V gene TRBV5-1 combines with J gene TRBJ1-2; D remains ambiguous. Trimming pared 0 bases from V and 4 bases from J, leaving 13 bases between. This CDR3 has 15 residues. Germline V gives CDR1 SGHRS, CDR2 YFSETQ. The CDR3 coding sequence is TGCGCCAGCAGCTTGGGGACTGCTGACGGCTATGGCTACACCTTC. It translates to CASSLGTADGYGYTF.

This clonotype was detected many times. The chain uses TRBV9 and TRBJ2-2, with D perhaps assigned TRBD1 or TRBD2 (5 bases each). CDR1 is SGDLS and CDR2 is YYNGEE in the germline V gene. The length of the CDR3 is 13 residues. V gave up 2 bases and J gave up 6 bases, with 8 bases separating them. In DNA, the CDR3 is TGTGCCAGCAGCGTTGGGGGACCCGGGGAGCTGTTTTTT. Translating gives CASSVGGPGELFF. Together with reference TRBV9 and TRBJ2-2, the CDR3 gives the full variable domain: DSGVTQTPKHLITATGQRVTLRCSPRSGDLSVYWYQQSLDQGLQFLIQYYNGEERAKGNILERFSAQQFPDLHSELNLSSLELGDSALYFCASSVGGPGELFFGEGSRLTVL.

In this sample, this clonotype turned up many times. J is TRBJ2-7 and V is TRBV5-1; either TRBD1 or TRBD2 may supply D (5 bases each). Germline V lookup: CDR1 SGHRS, CDR2 YFSETQ. V was clipped by 4 bases and J by 2 bases, with 13 bases between them. This CDR3 region has 14 residues. This chain's CDR3 is CASSLTPGPYEQYF. CDR3 DNA: TGCGCCAGCAGCCTTACCCCGGGACCCTACGAGCAGTACTTC.

This clonotype has more than one count but fewer than ten. The germline gene is not matched at one end of the junction; a read error may be the cause. V is TRBV7-2 and J is TRBJ1-6; 7 bases line up with TRBD1. Germline CDR1 is SGHTA and CDR2 is FQGNSA. The CDR3 is 13 residues long. CDR3: CASRGQNNSPLNF. The DNA of the CDR3 is TGTGCCAGCCGGGGACAGAATAATTCACCCCTCAACTTT.

This clonotype has just a few counts. The J gene is TRBJ1-2, the V gene TRBV25-1; possibly TRBD1 for D (5 bases). CDR1 and CDR2 from the germline V gene are MGHDK and SYGVNS. Between the trimmed V and J ends, which lost 5 bases and 8 bases, there was a span of 21 bases. This CDR3 spans 15 amino acids. CDR3 DNA: TGTGCCAGCAGTACGCCGGGAAAAATGGGACGAGGCTACACCTTC. Protein: CASSTPGKMGRGYTF.

In its sample, this clonotype was seen many times. This chain uses TRBV5-1 with TRBJ1-3; D not resolved. This CDR3 has 13 amino acids. Germline CDR1 is SGHRS and CDR2 is YFSETQ. The V and J ends lost 0 bases and 4 bases respectively, with 5 bases between them. The chain's CDR3 is CASSLGLGNTIYF. The DNA for the CDR3 is TGCGCCAGCAGCTTGGGGCTGGGAAACACCATATATTTT.

V and J are TRBV7-2 and TRBJ2-3; weak D call: TRBD1 (7 bases). V was trimmed by 0 bases and J by 4 bases, leaving 14 bases between them. Per germline, CDR1 SGHTA and CDR2 FQGNSA. The CDR3 consists of 16 residues. CDR3 sequence: CASSLASQGGADTQYF. The DNA of the CDR3 is TGTGCCAGCAGCTTAGCGAGCCAGGGGGGAGCAGATACGCAGTATTTT.

This clonotype was seen repeatedly, ten times or more. The J gene is TRBJ1-6, the V gene TRBV5-6, with a tentative D call TRBD1 (5 bases). The length of the CDR3 is 17 residues. With 0 bases removed from V and 8 bases from J, the gap between germline ends came to 18 bases. Germline V gene data show CDR1 as SGHDT and CDR2 as YYEEEE. CDR3 sequence reads: CASSLDTGTRGDSPLHF. The DNA for the CDR3 is TGTGCCAGCAGCTTGGACACCGGGACGAGAGGAGATTCACCCCTCCACTTT.

In this sample, this clonotype turned up many times. V usage is TRBV20-1 and J usage is TRBJ2-7; tentative D call: TRBD2 (7 bases). V shed 3 bases and J shed 2 bases, with 17 bases lying between them. This CDR3 has 15 residues. Germline CDR1 is DFQATT and CDR2 is SNEGSKA (reference sequence). The CDR3 sequence: CSARFRRGPTYEQYF. DNA of the CDR3: TGCAGTGCTAGGTTTCGGCGGGGGCCAACCTACGAGCAGTACTTC.

Many counts were recorded for this clonotype. This chain connects TRBV7-2 to TRBJ2-7; 7 bases map to TRBD2. The CDR3 sequence is 15 residues long. Germline lookup yields CDR1 SGHTA and CDR2 FQGNSA. The J segment lost 4 bases and the V segment lost 1 base, leaving 7 bases of the junction unmatched. The CDR3: CASSLGGGEGYEQYF. CDR3 sequence (DNA): TGTGCCAGCAGCTTAGGGGGAGGGGAAGGATACGAGCAGTACTTC.

This clonotype was picked up many times. This chain uses TRBV5-8 with TRBJ1-4; possible D gene TRBD1, 6 bases. Germline loops: CDR1 SGHTS, CDR2 YDEGEE. The V end lost 4 bases, the J end lost 13 bases, and 17 bases lay between the germline ends. The CDR3 covers 13 residues. For the CDR3, the DNA is TGTGCCAGCAGCCGCAGGACCAAGGGGGGACTGTTTTTT. Protein product: CASSRRTKGGLFF.

This clonotype has ten or more counts. The rearrangement joins TRBV4-1 to TRBJ1-2; D unclear. Germline CDR1 is MGHRA and CDR2 is YSYEKL. The CDR3 loop spans 14 amino acids. V was shortened by 2 bases and J by 7 bases, with 14 bases between the two germline ends. CDR3 protein: CASSQKDGESGYTF. CDR3 coding DNA: TGCGCCAGCAGCCAAAAGGACGGCGAAAGTGGCTACACCTTC.

This clonotype has a count of ten or more. One end of the junction does not line up with germline, which may come from a read error. V usage is TRBV28 and J usage is TRBJ1-5, with 8 bases that match TRBD1. CDR3 length: 16 amino acids. Per germline, CDR1 MDHEN and CDR2 SYDVKM. The CDR3 coding sequence is TGTGCCAGCAGTTTAGGACAGGGTTATAGCAATCAGCCCCAGAATTTT. As protein: CASSLGQGYSNQPQNF.

This clonotype has a count of ten or more. The chain joins TRBV18 to TRBJ1-5; D call uncertain. V was cut by 4 bases and J by 6 bases, with 10 bases left in between. The CDR3 length is 13 residues. Germline-derived CDR1 and CDR2 are KGHSH and LQKENI. The CDR3 nucleotides read TGTGCCAGCTCACTACAAACGGCTCAGCCCCAGCATTTT. This codes for CASSLQTAQPQHF.

Concerning this clonotype itself: A much larger clone sits a single nucleotide away, making a read error possible. The chain couples TRBV6-2 or TRBV6-3 to TRBJ2-7; TRBD2 matches 7 bases. This CDR3 comprises 12 residues. CDR1 and CDR2 from the germline V gene are MNHEY and SVGEGT. The ends lost 6 bases at V and 7 bases at J; junction bases unmatched: 6. The CDR3 DNA sequence: TGTGCCAGCAGCCCGCGGGAGCAAGAGCAGTACTTC. As protein: CASSPREQEQYF.